This record looks at one TCR beta chain sequence and its context. This sample was included in a study of cytotoxic CD8 clonotypes in ibrutinib-treated CLL. Study in general: The study included 11 relapsed/refractory and 15 treatment-naive patients; 17 to 18 had IGHV unmutated disease.

Sequencing was performed with immunoSEQ multiplex PCR; in TCRdb, only in-frame clones are kept and a portion is missing. The sample has about 160,000 clones, roughly 80% seen once. As input for TCR beta libraries, around 2 micrograms of genomic DNA came from cryopreserved PBMCs. CDR1 MDHEN and CDR2 SYDVKM come from the germline V gene. The CDR3 has 15 amino acids. With 4 bases removed from V and 5 bases from J, the gap between germline ends came to 17 bases. The sample here was PBMCs, taken after 24 months of ibrutinib treatment. This receptor was identified in a human donor with chronic lymphocytic leukemia. The gene calls are TRBV28 and TRBJ1-2; maybe TRBD1 (6 bases). CDR3 nucleotide sequence: TGTGCCAGCAGTTCCTTTCCCGAACAGGGATATGGCTACACCTTC. Amino acid sequence: CASSSFPEQGYGYTF.